This T cell receptor beta chain came from a study of T cell responses to AZD1222 COVID-19 vaccine. This clone has only one observation. Its antigen is currently unknown. Study observations and caveats: All repertoire sampling was performed exclusively after the peak T cell response.

The assay was immunoSEQ multiplex PCR, and TCRdb's table has in-frame clones only and misses some. Among fewer than 110,000 clones, roughly 90% were seen once, and the ten largest hold around 6.7%. V dropped 6 bases and J dropped 0 bases, with 14 bases sitting between them. CDR3 length: 16 residues. CDR1 is SGHAT, CDR2 FQNNGV, per germline. This receptor was obtained from an adult in good health. Material: peripheral blood, obtained on day 0 of AZD1222 vaccination. This sequence joins TRBV11-2 and TRBJ2-2, with a tentative D call TRBD2 (5 bases). The CDR3 DNA follows: TGTGCCAGCAGACCCAGGACTTCCCCGAACACCGGGGAGCTGTTTTTT. Its translation is CASRPRTSPNTGELFF.